This TCR beta chain was captured in a study of cytomegalovirus exposure and HLA in healthy donors. This clone occurred once. The V gene end was trimmed by 2 bases and the J gene end by 4 bases; junction bases not matched to a gene: 7. CDR1 is GTSNPN and CDR2 is SVGIG in the germline V gene (reference sequence). The CDR3 runs to 14 residues. A multiplex PCR was run with 60 Vbeta primers and 13 Jbeta primers. Clones were sequenced by immunoSEQ multiplex PCR, and TCRdb holds only the in-frame ones, with some missing. The table includes approximately 100,000 clones, around 72% detected once. The source of this sequence is a male donor in good health and CMV-seronegative. Sequencing was carried out using PBMCs. The chain recombines TRBV30 with TRBJ1-2; 7 bases line up with TRBD1. For the CDR3, the DNA is TGTGCCTGGAGTAGGAGACAGGGAAGCTATGGCTACACCTTC. Translation: CAWSRRQGSYGYTF.